This T cell receptor (beta chain) is drawn from a study of spatial heterogeneity in lung cancer. A unique molecular identifier was attached to every TCR cDNA molecule. Each CDR3 protein is one row after TCRdb ran MiXCR on the 5' RACE reads. In the table there are 20,000 to 30,000 distinct CDR3 sequences, roughly a tenth of which are singletons. Time point given: blood at routine non-recurrence follow-up after resection. Sequencing of whole RNA from tumor, nontumor lung or frozen PBMC involved no sorting. This clonotype was seen many times. The TCR sequence derives from a male donor with early-stage non-small cell lung cancer. Here the sequenced sample was PBMCs, taken at follow-up.

This CDR3 is CASSEQGGPEQYF. For the CDR3, the DNA is TGCGCCAGCAGCGAACAGGGGGGTCCCGAGCAGTACTTC. This chain links TRBV5-1 with TRBJ2-7, with TRBD1 matching over 8 bases. V was clipped by 4 bases and J by 6 bases; unmatched bases: 6. Looked up from germline, CDR1 is SGHRS and CDR2 is YFSETQ. The CDR3 extends over 13 amino acids.